This entry is about one TCR beta chain. The antigen is not known. The data stem from a study of T-cell memory formation after mild COVID-19. Study-wide results and caveats: In pre-infection memory, a portion of responding clones appeared, which suggested that cross-reactive memory joined.

Germline lookup yields CDR1 SEHNR and CDR2 FQNEAQ (reference sequence). The CDR3 has 15 amino acids. V gave up 5 bases and J gave up 5 bases; unmatched junction bases: 7. The 5'RACE method, run with constant-segment primers, produced TCR alpha and TCR beta cDNA libraries (carrying sample barcodes and UMIs). TCRdb ran MiXCR on the 5' RACE reads and lists one entry per CDR3 protein. Of about 290,000 distinct CDR3 sequences listed, around 15% were seen once; the top ten hold 22%. This receptor was taken from a man between 18 and 35 years old who had mild COVID-19 (a few samples of this study predate the infection). Cell type and time point are not known. The rearrangement uses TRBV7-9 and TRBJ2-5; 11 nucleotides agree with TRBD2. Sequenced input: PBMCs or a T cell subset sorted from them (not recorded which). This CDR3 is CASSLGTSGGETQYF. The DNA for the CDR3 is TGTGCCAGCAGCCTGGGGACTAGCGGTGGGGAGACCCAGTACTTC.